These 20 T cell receptor beta chains originate from one sample sequenced in a study of PD-1 blockade in classical Hodgkin lymphoma. All patients experienced relapse after autologous stem cell transplantation, and brentuximab vedotin exposure was variable. The repertoire was sequenced with immunoSEQ multiplex PCR; TCRdb's copy has only in-frame clones and lacks some. The repertoire holds roughly 150,000 clones, with about 81% as singletons. Source: peripheral blood mononuclear cells (PBMCs), taken before the second cycle of nivolumab. Receptor source: a human donor with classical Hodgkin lymphoma.

The count of this clone is one. This chain uses TRBV19 with TRBJ1-6; D unresolved. CDR1 is LNHDA and CDR2 is SQIVND in the germline V gene (reference sequence). V gave up 5 bases and J gave up 8 bases, with 10 bases separating them. The length of the CDR3 is 13 residues. The CDR3 loop is CASSEPPDSPLHF. DNA for the CDR3: TGTGCCAGTAGTGAACCCCCGGATTCACCCCTCCACTTT. Using reference TRBV19 and TRBJ1-6 for the parts outside the CDR3, the full variable domain is DGGITQSPKYLFRKEGQNVTLSCEQNLNHDAMYWYRQDPGQGLRLIYYSQIVNDFQKGDIAEGYSVSREKKESFPLTVTSAQKNPTAFYLCASSEPPDSPLHFGNGTRLTVT.

This clone was counted once. V gene TRBV27 combines with J gene TRBJ1-2; D call uncertain. The CDR3 runs 14 residues. Germline lookup yields CDR1 MNHEY and CDR2 SMNVEV (reference sequence). With 3 bases removed from V and 0 bases from J, the gap between germline ends came to 8 bases. The CDR3 loop reads CASSLREANYGYTF. The CDR3 nucleotides are TGTGCCAGCAGTTTGCGTGAAGCTAACTATGGCTACACCTTC.

The genes are TRBV11-2 and TRBJ2-3; D is tentatively TRBD1 or TRBD2 (5 bases each). Germline V gene sequence: CDR1 SGHAT, CDR2 FQNNGV. The CDR3 has 17 residues. The ends were cut back, 0 bases at V and 1 base at J, with 14 bases in the middle. CDR3 protein: CASSLDDFGAGTDTQYF. The CDR3 bases are TGTGCCAGCAGCTTAGATGACTTCGGGGCGGGCACAGATACGCAGTATTTT.

The gene calls are TRBV10-3 and TRBJ2-7, with 10 bases fitting TRBD1. V was clipped by 3 bases and J by 7 bases; unmatched bases: 9. The CDR3 runs to 15 residues. Germline CDR1 ENHRY, CDR2 SYGVKD. The CDR3 protein is CAISDSGTGEREQYF. CDR3 DNA: TGTGCCATCAGTGATTCCGGGACAGGGGAAAGGGAGCAGTACTTC.

Of note for this clone: Sequence at one end of the junction differs from germline and may be a read error. V gene TRBV4-3 combines with J gene TRBJ1-1, with 9 nucleotides matching TRBD1. The CDR3 consists of 14 residues. Germline CDR1 LGHNA, CDR2 YSLEER. As DNA, the CDR3 is TGCGTCAGCAGCCAAGAGGACAGGGGCGCTGAAGCTTTCTTT. This codes for CVSSQEDRGAEAFF.

The chain employs TRBV6-1 and TRBJ2-3; D is perhaps TRBD1 (6 bases). The CDR3 totals 15 residues. Trimming took 4 bases from V and 0 from J, leaving 11 bases between them. Germline values: CDR1 MNHNS, CDR2 SASEGT. CDR3 in amino acids: CASSARTASTDTQYF. Written as DNA, the CDR3 is TGTGCCAGCAGTGCCAGGACAGCTAGCACAGATACGCAGTATTTT.

The V call is TRBV7-2, the J call TRBJ2-5; TRBD2 agrees at 8 bases. Germline CDR1 SGHTA, CDR2 FQGNSA. The CDR3 loop spans 13 amino acids. After removal of 3 bases from V and 5 bases from J, the junction contained 2 bases not matched to a gene. CDR3 nucleotide sequence: TGTGCCAGCAGCTTCACGGGGGGGGAGACCCAGTACTTC. This gives the protein CASSFTGGETQYF.

CDR3 in DNA: TGTGCCAGCAGATTAACAGGGCGAAGCTCCTACGAGCAGTACTTC. Protein product: CASRLTGRSSYEQYF. V usage is TRBV6-5 and J usage is TRBJ2-7; TRBD1 might be the D (6 bases). The germline CDR1 and CDR2 sequences are MNHEY and SVGAGI. The CDR3 sequence is 15 residues long. V was pared by 6 bases and J by 0 bases, with 15 bases between.

This chain connects TRBV19 to TRBJ1-1, with 7 bases fitting TRBD1. Trimming removed 3 bases from V and 5 bases from J; junction bases left unmatched: 3. This CDR3 region has 13 residues. Germline V gene data show CDR1 as LNHDA and CDR2 as SQIVND (reference sequence). In nucleotides, the CDR3 is TGTGCCAGTAGTATGACAGGGATAACTGAAGCTTTCTTT. Translating gives CASSMTGITEAFF. Complete variable domain (other parts from reference TRBV19 and TRBJ1-1): DGGITQSPKYLFRKEGQNVTLSCEQNLNHDAMYWYRQDPGQGLRLIYYSQIVNDFQKGDIAEGYSVSREKKESFPLTVTSAQKNPTAFYLCASSMTGITEAFFGQGTRLTVV.

The chain employs TRBV18 and TRBJ2-3; no definite D call. The germline CDR1 and CDR2 sequences are KGHSH and LQKENI. Trimming took 5 bases from V and 1 from J, leaving 7 bases between them. The CDR3 has 13 amino acids. CDR3 sequence reads: CASSNWGTDTQYF. The CDR3 bases are TGTGCCAGCTCAAATTGGGGCACAGATACGCAGTATTTT.

This clone has only a few counts. This rearrangement joins TRBV25-1 to TRBJ1-3; D might be TRBD1 (5 bases). The CDR3 spans 14 residues. Germline V gives CDR1 MGHDK, CDR2 SYGVNS. Trimming cost V 2 bases and J 3 bases, with 8 bases left between them. CDR3 region: CASSEEGHGNTIYF. For the CDR3, the DNA is TGTGCCAGCAGTGAAGAGGGGCATGGAAACACCATATATTTT. The whole variable domain, remainder taken from reference TRBV25-1 and TRBJ1-3, is EADIYQTPRYLVIGTGKKITLECSQTMGHDKMYWYQQDPGMELHLIHYSYGVNSTEKGDLSSESTVSRIRTEHFPLTLESARPSHTSQYLCASSEEGHGNTIYFGEGSWLTVV.

The chain is built from TRBV10-1 and TRBJ2-1; tentative D call: TRBD1 (6 bases). This CDR3 has 16 residues. Germline V gene sequence: CDR1 WNHNN, CDR2 SYGVQD (reference sequence). Trimming left V 6 bases short and J 8 bases short, with 23 bases between. CDR3 protein: CASREDTGKRFDEQFF. The CDR3 region has the DNA TGCGCCAGCAGGGAAGACACAGGGAAAAGGTTCGATGAGCAGTTCTTC.

This clone has just one count. The V and J genes are TRBV6-5 and TRBJ1-1; D not resolved. Germline CDR1 reads MNHEY; CDR2 reads SVGAGI. Trimming left V 8 bases short and J 3 bases short, with 16 bases between. The CDR3 contains 14 residues. The chain's CDR3 is CASQGWASDTEAFF. The CDR3 DNA reads as TGTGCCAGCCAAGGCTGGGCTTCCGACACTGAAGCTTTCTTT.

A few counts support this clone. The V gene is TRBV19, the J gene TRBJ1-1, with 9 bases aligning to TRBD1. CDR3 length equals 16 residues. Trimming cost V 1 base and J 3 bases; bases outside gene matches: 6. Germline lookup yields CDR1 LNHDA and CDR2 SQIVND (reference sequence). The CDR3 region is CASSIVRTGEDTEAFF. The CDR3 nucleotides read TGTGCCAGTAGTATAGTCCGGACAGGGGAGGACACTGAAGCTTTCTTT.

CDR3 protein: CASSYEAGGWREQYF. The DNA for the CDR3 is TGTGCCAGCAGTTACGAAGCGGGGGGGTGGAGGGAGCAGTACTTC. The chain has TRBV6-5 and TRBJ2-7, with 10 positions matching TRBD2. The germline V gene has CDR1 MNHEY and CDR2 SVGAGI. The CDR3 extends over 15 amino acids. V shed 2 bases, J shed 7 bases, and the junction held 8 bases outside the gene matches.

The CDR3, as DNA: TGTGCCAGCGGCGGACAGGGGTTCGACGAGCAGTACTTC. Translation: CASGGQGFDEQYF. The V call is TRBV11-1, the J call TRBJ2-7; TRBD1 aligns across 9 bases. CDR1 and CDR2 (germline): SGHAT, FQDESV (reference sequence). V was clipped by 8 bases and J by 5 bases; unmatched bases: 7. The CDR3 totals 13 residues.

V is TRBV6-5 and J is TRBJ1-2; no clear D gene. The CDR3 runs 12 residues. V was trimmed by 2 bases and J by 5 bases, leaving 6 bases between them. Germline V CDR1 and CDR2: MNHEY, SVGAGI. CDR3 in amino acids: CASSYRGYGYTF. CDR3 bases: TGTGCCAGCAGTTACCGGGGATATGGCTACACCTTC.

The V and J genes are TRBV6-5 and TRBJ1-1, with a weak D call TRBD1 (6 bases). Germline V gene sequence: CDR1 MNHEY, CDR2 SVGAGI. CDR3 length equals 14 residues. Deletions cut 8 bases from V and 3 bases from J, with 16 bases between. As DNA, the CDR3 is TGTGCCAGCGCCCCGGGACACGGAGACACTGAAGCTTTCTTT. Protein: CASAPGHGDTEAFF.

The V and J genes are TRBV23-1 and TRBJ2-7; D remains ambiguous. TRBV23-1 counts as an open reading frame of uncertain function. CDR3 length: 16 residues. V was pared by 0 bases and J by 2 bases, with 14 bases between. The CDR3 spells CASSQSWVGTTYEQYF. The CDR3 DNA reads TGCGCCAGCAGTCAATCGTGGGTGGGAACCACCTACGAGCAGTACTTC.

The chain recombines TRBV10-3 with TRBJ2-2; D not certain. Germline-derived CDR1 and CDR2 are ENHRY and SYGVKD. The CDR3 loop spans 14 amino acids. Trimming removed 2 bases from V and 1 base from J, with 5 bases in between. CDR3: CAISEIGNTGELFF. CDR3 DNA sequence: TGTGCCATCAGTGAGATCGGGAACACCGGGGAGCTGTTTTTT.